This section outlines one T cell receptor (beta chain) sequence together with its context. The antigen remains unidentified. Sequencing was performed with immunoSEQ multiplex PCR; in TCRdb, only in-frame clones are kept and a portion is missing. Among tens of thousands of clones, about 81% were seen once, and the ten largest hold 20% to 25%. This entry is derived from a study of OX40 agonist ivuxolimab in advanced cancers. Study in general: With ivuxolimab, an agonistic anti-OX40 (CD134) antibody, patients were treated.

Regarding the study as a whole: CD8+ T cells (on average) carried more expanded clones than CD4+ T cells.

This TCR was recovered from an adult with an advanced solid tumor such as melanoma, head and neck, liver or kidney cancer. The specimen was CD4+ or CD8+ T cells sorted from blood, collected in a trial of the OX40 agonist ivuxolimab.

The CDR3 spells CASSPGTAYGYTF. In DNA, the CDR3 is TGTGCCAGTAGTCCGGGGACAGCTTATGGCTACACCTTC. The chain carries TRBV19 and TRBJ1-2, with 7 bases identical to TRBD1. The germline V gene encodes CDR1 LNHDA and CDR2 SQIVND (reference sequence). This CDR3 contains 13 residues. V lost 5 bases to trimming and J lost 5 bases; unmatched junction nucleotides: 5.